Following are 3 T cell receptor beta chains from one sample sequenced in a study of cytomegalovirus exposure and HLA in healthy donors. The PCR had 60 Vbeta and 13 Jbeta primers. Measured with immunoSEQ multiplex PCR; TCRdb has only the in-frame clones, and not every one. In the table there are roughly 100,000 clones, about a tenth of which are singletons. Sequences were obtained from PBMCs. The receptors shown here come from a middle-aged man in good health and CMV-seropositive.

V and J are TRBV13 and TRBJ1-5; D call uncertain. The CDR3 sequence is 17 residues long. The germline CDR1 and CDR2 sequences are PRHDT and FYEKMQ (reference sequence). Deletions cut 4 bases from V and 5 bases from J, with 21 bases between. CDR3 residues: CASSYSGRGGWDQPQHF. The CDR3 DNA follows: TGTGCCAGCAGCTATAGTGGCCGCGGCGGGTGGGATCAGCCCCAGCATTTT.

This clone occurred a few times. The chain links TRBV29-1 to TRBJ1-3; D perhaps matches TRBD1 (5 bases). The germline V and J ends were trimmed by 7 bases and 0 bases, with 19 bases remaining between them. This CDR3 comprises 16 residues. Looked up from germline, CDR1 is SQVTM and CDR2 is ANQGSEA. The CDR3 spells CSATDGVGLSGNTIYF. In DNA, the CDR3 is TGCAGCGCGACAGATGGTGTTGGGCTCTCTGGAAACACCATATATTTT.

In its sample, this clone was seen a few times. The V call is TRBV19, the J call TRBJ2-7, with 10 positions matching TRBD2. This CDR3 contains 15 residues. The J segment lost 4 bases and the V segment lost 5 bases, leaving 8 bases of the junction unmatched. Germline lookup yields CDR1 LNHDA and CDR2 SQIVND (reference sequence). The CDR3 region is CASSLRVAGGYEQYF. The CDR3 DNA reads as TGTGCCAGTAGTCTCCGAGTAGCGGGAGGTTACGAGCAGTACTTC.